These 25 T cell receptor beta chains originate from one sample sequenced in a study of shared clonotypes between healthy human individuals. Sequencing used immunoSEQ multiplex PCR; TCRdb keeps in-frame clones, though not all of them. The sample contains about 470,000 clones, about 85% of which appear only once. Sequencing was done on a sample of PBMCs. The receptors come from a woman aged 40 to 55 in good health. Some clones in this sample may be carry-over from other donors' samples.

V gene TRBV4-1 combines with J gene TRBJ2-2; D is uncertain. Between the trimmed V and J ends, which lost 1 base and 6 bases, there was a span of 6 bases. Germline CDR1 and CDR2: MGHRA and YSYEKL. CDR3 length equals 13 residues. The CDR3 coding sequence is TGCGCCAGCAGCCAAGTGCCTCCCGGGGAGCTGTTTTTT. As protein: CASSQVPPGELFF.

This clone was counted a few times. A read error may produce the germline difference seen at one junction end. The gene calls are TRBV19 and TRBJ1-5; weak D call: TRBD1 (5 bases). CDR1 and CDR2 (germline): LNHDA, SQIVND (reference sequence). This CDR3 comprises 11 residues. The DNA of the CDR3 is TGTGCCAGTAGTATCGGTAGGGGACTGTATTTT. Translation gives CASSIGRGLYF.

This clone came up a few times. V is TRBV5-4 and J is TRBJ2-3, with unresolved D. V gave up 4 bases and J gave up 3 bases, with 12 bases separating them. Looked up from germline, CDR1 is SGHNT and CDR2 is YYREEE (reference sequence). The CDR3 contains 14 residues. The CDR3 region is CASSPQVQTDTQYF. The CDR3 DNA reads TGTGCCAGCAGCCCCCAAGTGCAGACAGATACGCAGTATTTT. Full variable domain (outside the CDR3, taken from reference TRBV5-4 and TRBJ2-3): ETGVTQSPTHLIKTRGQQVTLRCSSQSGHNTVSWYQQALGQGPQFIFQYYREEENGRGNFPPRFSGLQFPNYSSELNVNALELDDSALYLCASSPQVQTDTQYFGPGTRLTVL.

The rearrangement uses TRBV7-2 and TRBJ2-7; D is unresolved. This CDR3 comprises 13 residues. The V end lost 4 bases, the J end lost 2 bases, and 9 bases lay between the germline ends. Germline V gene sequence: CDR1 SGHTA, CDR2 FQGNSA. Here the CDR3 DNA reads TGTGCCAGCAGCTGGGGTTTGCCCTACGAGCAGTACTTC. It specifies CASSWGLPYEQYF. Drawing the rest from reference TRBV7-2 and TRBJ2-7, the complete variable domain is GAGVSQSPSNKVTEKGKDVELRCDPISGHTALYWYRQSLGQGLEFLIYFQGNSAPDKSGLPSDRFSAERTGGSVSTLTIQRTQQEDSAVYLCASSWGLPYEQYFGPGTRLTVT.

The genes are TRBV19 and TRBJ1-4, with D hard to call. The CDR3 runs 15 residues. The germline V gene has CDR1 LNHDA and CDR2 SQIVND (reference sequence). Trimming took off 3 bases at V and 7 bases at J, with 15 bases between the two ends. CDR3 nucleotides: TGTGCCAGTAGTATTTTGAAGGGAAGGATTGAAAAACTGTTTTTT. This codes for CASSILKGRIEKLFF.

The genes are TRBV6-1 and TRBJ2-2, with D maybe TRBD1 (6 bases). The length of the CDR3 is 13 residues. Germline V gene data show CDR1 as MNHNS and CDR2 as SASEGT. V lost 11 bases and J 6 bases, leaving 16 bases between the germline ends. The CDR3 nucleotides are TGTGCCGCTAACAGGGAATGGTCCGGGGAGCTGTTTTTT. This gives the protein CAANREWSGELFF.

The chain links TRBV25-1 to TRBJ2-7, with D possibly being TRBD2 (5 bases). Germline assignment: CDR1 MGHDK and CDR2 SYGVNS. Trimming took 7 bases from V and 4 from J, leaving 20 bases between them. The CDR3 has 15 residues. DNA of the CDR3: TGTGCCAGCACCCCCCCACTGGGGAGCGGATACGAGCAGTACTTC. This translates into CASTPPLGSGYEQYF.

The genes are TRBV15 and TRBJ2-1; 9 nucleotides match TRBD2. The junction had 4 bases not matched to a gene; V was cut back by 3 bases and J by 4 bases. This CDR3 spans 15 amino acids. The germline V gene encodes CDR1 LNHNV and CDR2 YYDKDF (reference sequence). In nucleotides, the CDR3 is TGTGCCACCAGCAGTCCGGCGGGAGGGTACAATGAGCAGTTCTTC. It specifies CATSSPAGGYNEQFF. The full variable domain, in which reference TRBV15 and TRBJ2-1 provide the parts outside the CDR3, is DAMVIQNPRYQVTQFGKPVTLSCSQTLNHNVMYWYQQKSSQAPKLLFHYYDKDFNNEADTPDNFQSRRPNTSFCFLDIRSPGLGDTAMYLCATSSPAGGYNEQFFGPGTRLTVL.

The chain employs TRBV6-1 and TRBJ2-5; 8 bases match TRBD2. The length of the CDR3 is 17 residues. Germline V gene lookup returns CDR1 MNHNS and CDR2 SASEGT. Trimming at V came to 4 bases and at J to 5 bases, leaving 15 bases not matched to a gene. The CDR3 reads CASSVSGSGGLGETQYF. As DNA, the CDR3 is TGTGCCAGCAGTGTCTCGGGCAGCGGGGGACTGGGGGAGACCCAGTACTTC.

This chain joins TRBV5-5 and TRBJ2-7; D is unresolved. Germline V gives CDR1 SGHKS, CDR2 YYEKEE (reference sequence). CDR3 size: 11 residues. V dropped 2 bases and J dropped 5 bases, with 5 bases sitting between them. CDR3: CASSFGHEQYF. CDR3 sequence (DNA): TGTGCCAGCAGCTTCGGCCACGAGCAGTACTTC. Supplemented by reference TRBV5-5 and TRBJ2-7, the full variable domain reads DAGVTQSPTHLIKTRGQQVTLRCSPISGHKSVSWYQQVLGQGPQFIFQYYEKEERGRGNFPDRFSARQFPNYSSELNVNALLLGDSALYLCASSFGHEQYFGPGTRLTVT.

In its sample, this clone was seen a few times. The chain couples TRBV19 to TRBJ2-2, with D perhaps matching TRBD1 (5 bases). Germline CDR1 and CDR2: LNHDA and SQIVND (reference sequence). V was trimmed by 6 bases and J by 1 base, leaving 9 bases between them. CDR3 size: 14 residues. The CDR3 here is CASSRDGNTGELFF. CDR3 bases: TGTGCCAGTAGCAGGGATGGGAACACCGGGGAGCTGTTTTTT.

The rearrangement uses TRBV10-3 and TRBJ2-5; tentative D call: TRBD2 (6 bases). The CDR3 consists of 14 residues. V dropped 6 bases and J dropped 2 bases, with 13 bases sitting between them. Per germline, CDR1 ENHRY and CDR2 SYGVKD. CDR3 protein: CAIRPRGWQETQYF. The CDR3 DNA sequence: TGTGCCATCAGGCCACGGGGGTGGCAAGAGACCCAGTACTTC.

CDR3 protein: CAWSVRVVGRGETQYF. Written as DNA, the CDR3 is TGTGCCTGGAGTGTACGAGTAGTAGGGAGGGGAGAGACCCAGTACTTC. The chain recombines TRBV30 with TRBJ2-5; TRBD2 matches 7 bases. Trimming at V came to 0 bases and at J to 4 bases, leaving 11 bases not matched to a gene. The germline V gene has CDR1 GTSNPN and CDR2 SVGIG (reference sequence). The CDR3 length is 16 residues.

There are a few counts of this clone. The chain is built from TRBV19 and TRBJ2-5; a possible D gene is TRBD2 (6 bases). The V gene's germline CDR1 is LNHDA and CDR2 SQIVND (reference sequence). The CDR3 is 15 residues long. V lost 3 bases and J lost 1, with 12 bases in between. Written as DNA, the CDR3 is TGTGCCAGTAGTATTATCCGACTAGTCCAAGAGACCCAGTACTTC. As protein: CASSIIRLVQETQYF.

The rearrangement joins TRBV5-1 to TRBJ1-4, with TRBD1 matching 9 bases. The V and J ends lost 4 bases and 5 bases, in that order; junction bases with no gene match: 3. The CDR3 length is 14 residues. From germline, CDR1 is SGHRS and CDR2 YFSETQ. The CDR3 here is CASSPGTGNEKLFF. The CDR3 bases are TGCGCCAGCAGCCCCGGGACAGGGAATGAAAAACTGTTTTTT.

The V gene is TRBV5-4, the J gene TRBJ2-7; 13 bases fit TRBD2. Per germline, CDR1 SGHNT and CDR2 YYREEE (reference sequence). CDR3 size: 15 residues. With 4 bases clipped from V and 7 bases from J, the junction kept 8 bases outside the gene matches. CDR3 in amino acids: CASSTRTSGSLEQYF. The CDR3 DNA is TGTGCCAGCAGCACCAGGACTAGCGGGAGTTTGGAGCAGTACTTC.

This rearrangement joins TRBV28 to TRBJ2-5; D assignment may be TRBD1 or TRBD2 (5 bases each). The DNA end is a closer match to TRBJ2-7, so the J assignment may be wrong. CDR3 length equals 14 residues. The germline CDR1 and CDR2 sequences are MDHEN and SYDVKM. This CDR3 is CASSLRGLGHEQYF. The CDR3 DNA is TGTGCCAGCAGTTTACGGGGCCTAGGCCACGAGCAGTACTTC.

This chain uses TRBV7-9 with TRBJ2-7, with D perhaps TRBD2 (6 bases). Per germline, CDR1 SEHNR and CDR2 FQNEAQ (reference sequence). Trimming stripped 5 bases from V and 0 bases from J, with 14 bases between. The CDR3 has 15 residues. The CDR3 coding sequence is TGTGCCAGCAGCCCCTTCCGGGGGAGCTCCTACGAGCAGTACTTC. It yields the protein CASSPFRGSSYEQYF.

The J gene is TRBJ1-1, the V gene TRBV29-1; TRBD1 is a possible D gene (6 bases). Germline V CDR1 and CDR2: SQVTM, ANQGSEA. This CDR3 spans 13 amino acids. Trimming cost V 7 bases and J 5 bases, with 17 bases left between them. This CDR3 is CSATTGAQTEAFF. CDR3 sequence (DNA): TGCAGCGCGACGACGGGGGCGCAAACTGAAGCTTTCTTT.

The V call is TRBV27, the J call TRBJ2-7, with 8 bases lining up with TRBD2. V dropped 10 bases and J dropped 2; count of bases not matched to a gene: 10. Looked up from germline, CDR1 is MNHEY and CDR2 is SMNVEV (reference sequence). The CDR3 runs to 14 residues. The CDR3 nucleotides are TGTGCCACCCCTCGGACTAGCTTACCCTACGAGCAGTACTTC. Translating it yields CATPRTSLPYEQYF.

The chain joins TRBV15 to TRBJ2-3, with TRBD1 matching 12 bases. Per the germline V gene, CDR1 is LNHNV and CDR2 is YYDKDF (reference sequence). The CDR3 totals 15 residues. V lost 5 bases, J lost 5 bases, and 5 bases stayed unmatched. CDR3 loop: CATSGTGGIVDTQYF. In nucleotides, the CDR3 is TGTGCCACCAGCGGGACAGGGGGCATAGTAGATACGCAGTATTTT.

J is TRBJ1-3 and V is TRBV5-4, with D possibly matching TRBD1 (5 bases). V was clipped by 5 bases and J by 4 bases, with 16 bases between them. Germline V gives CDR1 SGHNT, CDR2 YYREEE (reference sequence). The CDR3 contains 15 residues. CDR3 amino acids: CASSAGGAGGNTIYF. CDR3 nucleotides: TGTGCCAGCAGTGCCGGCGGGGCTGGAGGAAACACCATATATTTT.

The J gene is TRBJ2-7, the V gene TRBV11-2, with TRBD2 identical over 10 bases. Unmatched junction bases numbered 6, after V lost 5 bases and J lost 5 bases. The V gene's germline CDR1 is SGHAT and CDR2 FQNNGV. This CDR3 has 14 amino acids. CDR3 protein: CASSKAGGPDEQYF. CDR3 DNA sequence: TGTGCCAGCAGCAAAGCGGGAGGGCCGGACGAGCAGTACTTC.

This clone has a handful of counts. The CDR3 DNA reads as TGTGCCAGCAGTTTACTGGGGTCACCCCTCCACTTT. This codes for CASSLLGSPLHF. The rearrangement joins TRBV27 to TRBJ1-6; D gene ambiguous. The length of the CDR3 is 12 residues. CDR1 is MNHEY and CDR2 is SMNVEV in the germline V gene (reference sequence). Trimming took 2 bases from V and 10 from J, leaving 6 bases between them.

The chain couples TRBV18 to TRBJ2-1, with D uncertain. CDR3 length equals 15 residues. Looked up from germline, CDR1 is KGHSH and CDR2 is LQKENI. V was clipped by 1 base and J by 1 base, with 8 bases between them. The chain's CDR3 is CASSPLESSYNEQFF. As DNA, the CDR3 is TGTGCCAGCTCACCACTCGAGTCTTCCTACAATGAGCAGTTCTTC. Complete variable domain (other parts from reference TRBV18 and TRBJ2-1): NAGVMQNPRHLVRRRGQEARLRCSPMKGHSHVYWYRQLPEEGLKFMVYLQKENIIDESGMPKERFSAEFPKEGPSILRIQQVVRGDSAAYFCASSPLESSYNEQFFGPGTRLTVL.